This TCR beta chain stems from a study of cytomegalovirus exposure and HLA in healthy donors. Notes on the study in general: TCR beta V- and J-gene trimming, according to a later analysis, was linked to a missense DCLRE1C variant. CMV serostatus stood as the only immune exposure information on hand.

Primers for the PCR totalled 60 Vbeta and 13 Jbeta. Generated by immunoSEQ multiplex PCR, the TCRdb table keeps only in-frame clones and is missing some. The sample records some 77,000 clones, under 85% being singletons. Germline CDR1 reads MNHNS; CDR2 reads SASEGT. Trimming cost V 2 bases and J 3 bases; bases outside gene matches: 6. CDR3 length: 17 residues. Donors showed nominal health when sampled, although they likely had unrecorded immune exposures. This clone was seen just once. Its antigen is still unknown. This rearrangement joins TRBV6-1 to TRBJ1-5, with 11 positions matching TRBD1. Sequenced: PBMCs. This clonotype was sampled from a woman aged 40-49 years in good health and CMV-seropositive. The CDR3 region is CASSENGQGANNQPQHF. CDR3 nucleotide sequence: TGTGCCAGCAGTGAAAATGGACAGGGGGCTAACAATCAGCCCCAGCATTTT.